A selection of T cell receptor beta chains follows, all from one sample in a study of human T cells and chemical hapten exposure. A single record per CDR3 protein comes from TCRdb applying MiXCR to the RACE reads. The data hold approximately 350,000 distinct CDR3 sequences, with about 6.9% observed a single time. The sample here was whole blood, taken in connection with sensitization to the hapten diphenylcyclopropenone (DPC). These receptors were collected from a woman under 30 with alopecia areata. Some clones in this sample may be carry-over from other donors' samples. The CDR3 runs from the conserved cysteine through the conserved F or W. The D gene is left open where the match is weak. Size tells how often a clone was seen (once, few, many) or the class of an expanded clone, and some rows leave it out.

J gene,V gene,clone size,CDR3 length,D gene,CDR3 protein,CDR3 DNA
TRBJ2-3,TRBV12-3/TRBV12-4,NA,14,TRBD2,CASSSSGGRDTQYF,TGTGCCAGCAGCTCTAGCGGGGGGCGGGATACGCAGTATTTT
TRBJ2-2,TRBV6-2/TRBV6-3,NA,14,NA,CASSYEGPTGELFF,TGTGCCAGCAGTTACGAGGGCCCCACCGGGGAGCTGTTTTTT
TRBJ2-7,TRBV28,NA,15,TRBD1,CASRVPGQGTVEQYF,TGTGCCAGCAGAGTTCCGGGACAGGGAACGGTCGAGCAGTACTTC
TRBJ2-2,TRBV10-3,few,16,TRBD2,CAISFSGGANTGELFF,TGTGCCATCAGTTTTAGCGGGGGGGCGAACACCGGGGAGCTGTTTTTT
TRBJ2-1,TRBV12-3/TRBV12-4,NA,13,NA,CASSLSIYNEQFF,TGTGCCAGCAGTCTATCTATCTACAATGAGCAGTTCTTC
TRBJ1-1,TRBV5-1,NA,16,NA,CASSLEGITGGTEAFF,TGCGCCAGCAGCTTGGAAGGCATAACAGGAGGCACTGAAGCTTTCTTT
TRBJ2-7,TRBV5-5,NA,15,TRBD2,CASSRGLAASYEQYF,TGTGCCAGCAGCAGGGGACTAGCGGCCTCCTACGAGCAGTACTTC
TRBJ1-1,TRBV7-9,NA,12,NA,CASSSINTEAFF,TGTGCCAGCAGCTCGATTAACACTGAAGCTTTCTTT
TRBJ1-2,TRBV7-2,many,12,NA,CASSLEQYGYTF,TGTGCCAGCAGCTTAGAACAGTATGGCTACACCTTC
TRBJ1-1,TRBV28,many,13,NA,CASRRQANTEAFF,TGTGCCAGCAGGAGACAGGCGAACACTGAAGCTTTCTTT
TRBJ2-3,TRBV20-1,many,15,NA,CSAPVTGFSTDTQYF,TGCAGTGCTCCCGTTACAGGCTTCTCCACAGATACGCAGTATTTT
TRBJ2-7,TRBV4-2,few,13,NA,CASSQGGGSEQYF,TGTGCCAGCAGCCAAGGGGGCGGCAGCGAGCAGTACTTC
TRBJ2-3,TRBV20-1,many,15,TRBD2,CSGGNSGGDTDTQYF,TGCAGTGGGGGAAATAGCGGGGGCGACACAGATACGCAGTATTTT